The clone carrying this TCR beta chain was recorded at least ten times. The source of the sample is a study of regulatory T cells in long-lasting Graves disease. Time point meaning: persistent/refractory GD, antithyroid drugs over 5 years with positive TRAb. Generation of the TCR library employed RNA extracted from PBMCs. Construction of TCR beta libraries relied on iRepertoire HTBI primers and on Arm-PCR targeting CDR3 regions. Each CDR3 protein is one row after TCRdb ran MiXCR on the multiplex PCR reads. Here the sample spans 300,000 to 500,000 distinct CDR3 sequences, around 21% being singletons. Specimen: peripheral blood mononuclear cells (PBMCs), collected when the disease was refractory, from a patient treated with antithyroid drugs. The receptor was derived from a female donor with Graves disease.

Here the CDR3 DNA reads TGCAGCGTCGTCTTGGCCACCTCCGGCCTAAAACTGTTTTTT. Translating gives CSVVLATSGLKLFF. The V and J genes are TRBV29-1 and TRBJ1-4; D not resolved. The CDR3 runs 14 residues. V lost 6 bases, J lost 10 bases, and 21 bases lay in between. Germline V CDR1 and CDR2: SQVTM, ANQGSEA.